The present T cell receptor beta chain was sequenced within a study of blood T cell repertoires in COVID-19. The trim removed 4 bases at V and 1 base at J, leaving 11 bases unmatched. The CDR3 loop spans 17 amino acids. Per the germline V gene, CDR1 is SGHRS and CDR2 is YFSETQ. Sequencing was performed with immunoSEQ multiplex PCR; in TCRdb, only in-frame clones are kept and a portion is missing. Among roughly 32,000 clones listed, 77% were seen once. This clonotype was obtained from a human donor in a cohort sampled during active COVID-19. Sequencing was done on a sample of peripheral blood. The J gene is TRBJ1-2, the V gene TRBV5-1; 9 nucleotides match TRBD1. The CDR3 DNA reads as TGCGCCAGCAGCCTCGAACAGGGGGCCTTGGGTAACTATGGCTACACCTTC. It codes for CASSLEQGALGNYGYTF. Variable domain in full (rest from reference TRBV5-1 and TRBJ1-2): KAGVTQTPRYLIKTRGQQVTLSCSPISGHRSVSWYQQTPGQGLQFLFEYFSETQRNKGNFPGRFSGRQFSNSRSEMNVSTLELGDSALYLCASSLEQGALGNYGYTFGSGTRLTVV.